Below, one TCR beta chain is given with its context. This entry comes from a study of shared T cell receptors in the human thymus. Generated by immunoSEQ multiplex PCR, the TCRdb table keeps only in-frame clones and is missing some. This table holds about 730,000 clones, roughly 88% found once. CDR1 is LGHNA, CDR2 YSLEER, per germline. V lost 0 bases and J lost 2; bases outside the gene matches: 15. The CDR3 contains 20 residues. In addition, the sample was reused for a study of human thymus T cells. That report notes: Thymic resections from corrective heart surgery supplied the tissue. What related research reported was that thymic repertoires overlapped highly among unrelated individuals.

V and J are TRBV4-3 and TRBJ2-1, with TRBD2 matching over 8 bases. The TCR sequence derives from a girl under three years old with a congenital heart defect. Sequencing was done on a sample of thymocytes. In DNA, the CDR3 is TGCGCCAGCAGCCAAGAGGGGCGACACTGGGAGCGGGAGCCCTACAATGAGCAGTTCTTC. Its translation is CASSQEGRHWEREPYNEQFF.